Listed below are T cell receptor beta chains from one sample, sequenced in a study of cytomegalovirus exposure and HLA in healthy donors. Some clones are missing from TCRdb's copy, which holds only in-frame ones; the method was immunoSEQ multiplex PCR. The profile shows 84,000 or so clones, around 79% of them singletons. What was sequenced was PBMCs. Receptors originate from a human donor in good health. CDR3s include the opening cysteine and the closing phenylalanine or tryptophan. The D gene is left open where the match is weak. Clone size is not always given. Where it is, it says once, few, many or a class for expanded clones.

CDR3aa,CDR3nt,d_gene,abundance,j_gene,v_gene
CASRHSGQPYEQYF,TGCGCCAGCAGACATTCGGGACAACCCTACGAGCAGTACTTC,NA,NA,TRBJ2-7,TRBV5-1
CASSPGTGQRSQFF,TGCGCCAGCAGCCCCGGGACAGGGCAAAGGTCGCAGTTCTTC,TRBD1,NA,TRBJ2-1,TRBV4-1
CASSSQAEEQYF,TGCGCCAGCAGCTCACAGGCTGAAGAGCAGTACTTC,NA,NA,TRBJ2-7,TRBV5-1
CASSLQTGAEALF,TGTGCCAGCAGTTTACAGACAGGGGCCGAAGCTCTCTTT,TRBD1,NA,TRBJ1-1,TRBV27
CASSPGQGGRSGANVLTF,TGTGCCAGCAGCCCTGGACAGGGGGGCCGCTCTGGGGCCAACGTCCTGACTTTC,TRBD1,NA,TRBJ2-6,TRBV7-9
CASSQNTGGQETQYF,TGCGCCAGCAGCCAGAATACAGGGGGCCAAGAGACCCAGTACTTC,TRBD1,few,TRBJ2-5,TRBV5-1
CSVEGRGGSDTQYF,TGCAGCGTTGAAGGGCGGGGGGGCTCAGATACGCAGTATTTT,TRBD2,NA,TRBJ2-3,TRBV29-1
CASSLAGVEETQYF,TGCGCCAGCAGCCTCGCGGGGGTCGAAGAGACCCAGTACTTC,TRBD2,once,TRBJ2-5,TRBV4-3
CASSWTGSNQPQHF,TGTGCCAGCAGTTGGACAGGTTCAAATCAGCCCCAGCATTTT,TRBD1,NA,TRBJ1-5,TRBV27
CASSTTIRRGEAFF,TGTGCCAGCTCAACGACAATACGGCGTGGTGAAGCTTTCTTT,NA,NA,TRBJ1-1,TRBV18
CASSFRSTDTQYF,TGTGCCAGCAGCTTCCGGAGTACAGATACGCAGTATTTT,NA,NA,TRBJ2-3,TRBV11-2
CASSPGSNQPQHF,TGTGCCAGCAGTCCGGGTAGCAATCAGCCCCAGCATTTT,NA,NA,TRBJ1-5,TRBV7-8
CASRLHGWGRGDQYF,TGTGCCAGCAGGCTACATGGGTGGGGGCGAGGGGACCAGTACTTC,NA,NA,TRBJ2-5,TRBV5-5
CASSTTRGLNTGELFF,TGTGCCAGTAGTACGACCCGGGGACTGAACACCGGGGAGCTGTTTTTT,NA,NA,TRBJ2-2,TRBV19
CASRGTSGDFSYNEQFF,TGCGCCAGCAGGGGGACTAGCGGGGATTTCTCCTACAATGAGCAGTTCTTC,TRBD2,NA,TRBJ2-1,TRBV10-2
CASSAPGTAFYEQYF,TGTGCCAGTAGTGCCCCCGGGACAGCATTCTACGAGCAGTACTTC,TRBD1,once,TRBJ2-7,TRBV19
CASSTSSGGAEEQYF,TGTGCCAGCAGCACCTCTAGCGGGGGGGCCGAAGAGCAGTACTTC,TRBD2,medium-sized,TRBJ2-7,TRBV9
CATSIDRGLNTEAFF,TGTGCCACCAGCATAGACAGGGGCCTTAACACTGAAGCTTTCTTT,TRBD1,NA,TRBJ1-1,TRBV15
CASRSVPGQGSRHF,TGCGCCAGCAGGTCCGTCCCGGGACAGGGGAGCCGGCATTTT,TRBD1,NA,TRBJ1-5,TRBV5-1
CASSQDRWNTEAFF,TGCGCCAGCAGCCAAGACAGGTGGAACACTGAAGCTTTCTTT,NA,NA,TRBJ1-1,TRBV5-1
CASSSDYGYTF,TGTGCCAGCAGCTCGGACTATGGCTACACCTTC,NA,few,TRBJ1-2,TRBV7-9
CANSQNPRPGTDTQYF,TGCGCCAACAGCCAAAACCCTAGACCGGGAACAGATACGCAGTATTTT,NA,NA,TRBJ2-3,TRBV4-3
CASSLQPTSGGNLNYEQYF,TGTGCCAGCAGCCTGCAGCCGACTAGCGGGGGGAACCTTAACTACGAGCAGTACTTC,TRBD2,NA,TRBJ2-7,TRBV7-2
CASSGATAGAFYTQYF,TGTGCCAGCAGTGGGGCGACAGCTGGGGCCTTCTATACGCAGTATTTT,NA,NA,TRBJ2-3,TRBV2
CASRKGQAEFYEQYF,TGTGCCAGCAGAAAGGGACAGGCGGAGTTCTACGAGCAGTACTTC,TRBD1,NA,TRBJ2-7,TRBV6-5
CASSRDYQETQYF,TGTGCCAGCAGTCGGGACTATCAAGAGACCCAGTACTTC,TRBD2,NA,TRBJ2-5,TRBV7-6
CASSQDTGGKNSPLHF,TGTGCCAGCAGCCAAGATACGGGGGGAAAAAATTCACCCCTCCACTTT,NA,NA,TRBJ1-6,TRBV4-2
CASSLNAGAGNTIYF,TGCGCCAGCAGCTTGAATGCGGGGGCTGGAAACACCATATATTTT,NA,NA,TRBJ1-3,TRBV5-1
CASGPGQGYTF,TGTGCTAGTGGCCCAGGGCAGGGCTACACCTTC,NA,NA,TRBJ1-2,TRBV12-5
CASSESGRGMNTEAFF,TGCGCCAGCAGTGAGTCGGGTCGGGGGATGAACACTGAAGCTTTCTTT,NA,once,TRBJ1-1,TRBV10-2
CASSLWGPDGNTIYF,TGTGCCAGCAGTTTATGGGGGCCCGATGGAAACACCATATATTTT,NA,NA,TRBJ1-3,TRBV28
CASRMTGGQPQHF,TGTGCCAGCCGCATGACGGGGGGACAGCCCCAGCATTTT,NA,NA,TRBJ1-5,TRBV5-8
CASSSMGLTGETQYF,TGTGCCAGCAGCTCCATGGGACTGACGGGAGAGACCCAGTACTTC,NA,NA,TRBJ2-5,TRBV9
CASNRANLDYGYTF,TGTGCCAGTAATCGCGCCAACCTCGACTATGGCTACACCTTC,NA,NA,TRBJ1-2,TRBV19
CASSDGSGGETQYF,TGCGCCAGCAGTGATGGGAGCGGGGGCGAGACCCAGTACTTC,TRBD2,NA,TRBJ2-5,TRBV10-1
CAWSRDSGGGQPQHF,TGTGCCTGGAGTAGGGACTCCGGCGGGGGGCAGCCCCAGCATTTT,NA,NA,TRBJ1-5,TRBV30
CASSQTGLSYEQYF,TGCGCCAGCAGCCAAACGGGACTTTCCTACGAGCAGTACTTC,NA,NA,TRBJ2-7,TRBV4-3
CSVQAAKGAASGNTIYF,TGCAGCGTTCAAGCGGCAAAGGGGGCGGCTTCGGGAAACACCATATATTTT,TRBD1,once,TRBJ1-3,TRBV29-1
CASSLGAAYEQYF,TGTGCCAGCAGCTTGGGGGCTGCCTACGAGCAGTACTTC,NA,few,TRBJ2-7,TRBV5-4
CASSIQTNEKLFF,TGTGCCAGCAGCATACAGACTAATGAAAAACTGTTTTTT,NA,NA,TRBJ1-4,TRBV7-2
CASSQTVPERRQETQYF,TGTGCCAGCAGCCAAACCGTCCCTGAGCGGCGCCAAGAGACCCAGTACTTC,NA,NA,TRBJ2-5,TRBV7-9
CSVSRSASETQYF,TGCAGCGTTAGTCGAAGCGCTTCAGAGACCCAGTACTTC,NA,once,TRBJ2-5,TRBV29-1
CASSLEQGRDEQFF,TGTGCCAGCAGCTTAGAACAGGGAAGGGATGAGCAGTTCTTC,NA,NA,TRBJ2-1,TRBV13
CASSWWSAGIETGYTF,TGTGCCAGCAGCTGGTGGTCGGCAGGGATAGAGACAGGCTACACCTTC,NA,NA,TRBJ1-2,TRBV5-6
CASSRDRVSSYEQYF,TGCGCCAGCAGTCGGGACAGGGTTAGCTCCTACGAGCAGTACTTC,TRBD1,many,TRBJ2-7,TRBV4-1
CASSLGAAYEQYF,TGTGCCAGCAGTCTAGGGGCTGCCTACGAGCAGTACTTC,NA,NA,TRBJ2-7,TRBV2
CASSPATDVHGYTF,TGCGCCAGCAGCCCCGCTACAGACGTTCATGGCTACACCTTC,NA,few,TRBJ1-2,TRBV4-3
CASSLGVNEQFF,TGTGCCAGCAGCCTCGGAGTGAATGAGCAGTTCTTC,NA,NA,TRBJ2-1,TRBV7-8
CASSPGYTEAFF,TGTGCCAGCAGCCCGGGTTACACTGAAGCTTTCTTT,NA,NA,TRBJ1-1,TRBV7-9
CASSFAGAQPQHF,TGTGCCAGCAGCTTCGCAGGGGCCCAGCCCCAGCATTTT,NA,NA,TRBJ1-5,TRBV5-5
CASSSGQGAYEQYF,TGTGCCAGCAGCTCCGGACAGGGGGCCTACGAGCAGTACTTC,TRBD1,NA,TRBJ2-7,TRBV6-5
CASSGIQGQRYNEQFF,TGTGCCAGCAGTGGGATCCAGGGGCAACGATACAATGAGCAGTTCTTC,NA,once,TRBJ2-1,TRBV6-6
CASSTGQVPANEKLFF,TGTGCCAGTAGTACGGGACAGGTGCCAGCTAATGAAAAACTGTTTTTT,TRBD1,NA,TRBJ1-4,TRBV19
CASTSREGYTF,TGTGCCAGCACCTCCAGGGAAGGCTACACCTTC,NA,NA,TRBJ1-2,TRBV7-9
CASSQEGRNEQFF,TGCGCCAGCAGCCAAGAGGGGAGGAATGAGCAGTTCTTC,NA,NA,TRBJ2-1,TRBV4-1
CASSLNSNEQFF,TGTGCCAGCTCACTTAACAGCAATGAGCAGTTCTTC,NA,NA,TRBJ2-1,TRBV18
CASSQELLTSYNEQFF,TGCGCCAGCAGCCAAGAACTGCTTACTTCCTACAATGAGCAGTTCTTC,NA,NA,TRBJ2-1,TRBV4-3
CASSFQGGGYPF,TGTGCCAGCAGCTTCCAGGGCGGCGGCTACCCCTTC,NA,NA,TRBJ1-2,TRBV5-8